The 10 T cell receptor beta chains in this list originate from one sample, sequenced in a study of blood T cell repertoires in COVID-19. Assay used: immunoSEQ multiplex PCR; TCRdb lists only in-frame clones, some missing. The sample shows some 300,000 clones, 86% of them seen only once. Material for sequencing was PBMCs or T cells enriched from blood (not recorded which). The receptor source for this set is a man aged 30-40 years who had recovered from COVID-19.

The genes are TRBV7-2 and TRBJ2-1; TRBD1 matches at 8 bases. Trimming removed 5 bases from V and 0 bases from J; junction bases left unmatched: 3. CDR1 is SGHTA and CDR2 is FQGNSA in the germline V gene. This CDR3 has 15 amino acids. The CDR3 sequence: CASSRDRGSYNEQFF. For the CDR3, the DNA is TGTGCCAGCAGCCGCGACAGGGGCTCCTACAATGAGCAGTTCTTC.

A word on this clone: At the DNA level, this CDR3 is encoded by other sequences in the same sample as well. This chain links TRBV27 with TRBJ2-7; D may be TRBD2 (6 bases). This CDR3 contains 14 residues. Per germline, CDR1 MNHEY and CDR2 SMNVEV (reference sequence). The V end lost 0 bases, the J end lost 2 bases, and 8 bases lay between the germline ends. CDR3 loop: CASSLSSGTYEQYF. DNA for the CDR3: TGTGCCAGCAGTTTATCTAGCGGAACCTACGAGCAGTACTTC.

The chain couples TRBV9 to TRBJ1-1; D perhaps matches TRBD1 (6 bases). The length of the CDR3 is 13 residues. Trimming left V 2 bases short and J 3 bases short, with 8 bases between. The germline gives CDR1 SGDLS, CDR2 YYNGEE. CDR3: CASSVPGDTEAFF. The CDR3 nucleotides are TGTGCCAGCAGCGTCCCAGGGGACACTGAAGCTTTCTTT.

The CDR3 sequence: CASSLVLAGHQETQYF. The CDR3 DNA sequence: TGCGCCAGCAGCTTGGTTCTAGCGGGGCACCAAGAGACCCAGTACTTC. The V call is TRBV5-1, the J call TRBJ2-5, with TRBD2 matching 9 bases. CDR1 and CDR2 (germline): SGHRS, YFSETQ. V shed 0 bases and J 0 bases; nucleotides not matched to a gene: 3. The CDR3 has 16 residues.

CDR3 nucleotides: TGTGCCAGCAGCCAAGTATCCACTCCTAACTATGGCTACACCTTC. This sequence encodes CASSQVSTPNYGYTF. The rearrangement links TRBV3-1 (or the pseudogene TRBV3-2) to TRBJ1-2, with D uncertain. CDR3 length equals 15 residues. Germline V gene lookup returns CDR1 LGHDT and CDR2 YNNKEL (reference sequence). Trimming left V 1 base short and J 0 bases short, with 9 bases between.

CDR3 region: CASSRGLAANTGELFF. The CDR3 nucleotides are TGTGCCAGCAGCCGGGGACTAGCGGCGAACACCGGGGAGCTGTTTTTT. The V gene is TRBV5-5, the J gene TRBJ2-2; the match to TRBD2 covers 11 bases. The germline CDR1 and CDR2 sequences are SGHKS and YYEKEE (reference sequence). Trimming cost V 4 bases and J 0 bases; bases outside gene matches: 2. This CDR3 region has 16 residues.

The chain has TRBV4-1 and TRBJ2-7; possibly TRBD2 for D (6 bases). With 1 base removed from V and 2 bases from J, the gap between germline ends came to 15 bases. In germline, CDR1 is MGHRA, CDR2 YSYEKL. This CDR3 has 16 residues. The CDR3 sequence: CASSQGIGGVAYEQYF. For the CDR3, the DNA is TGCGCCAGCAGCCAAGGAATTGGCGGGGTAGCCTACGAGCAGTACTTC.

The table lists this clone with a count of one. The rearrangement joins TRBV2 to TRBJ2-7; 9 positions match TRBD1. The V gene end was trimmed by 6 bases and the J gene end by 3 bases; junction bases not matched to a gene: 6. The CDR3 spans 14 residues. Looked up from germline, CDR1 is SNHLY and CDR2 is FYNNEI. CDR3 region: CASSGGTGNYEQYF. CDR3 in DNA: TGTGCCAGCAGCGGGGGGACAGGGAACTACGAGCAGTACTTC.

The V and J genes are TRBV29-1 and TRBJ2-4; TRBD1 might be the D (6 bases). V was cut by 3 bases and J by 1 base, with 16 bases left in between. The CDR3 totals 16 residues. Germline CDR1 SQVTM, CDR2 ANQGSEA. The CDR3 loop is CSVETRQVSAKNIQYF. Written as DNA, the CDR3 is TGCAGCGTTGAGACCAGACAGGTTTCGGCCAAAAACATTCAGTACTTC.

V and J are TRBV4-1 and TRBJ1-2; D is possibly TRBD1 (6 bases). CDR1 and CDR2 (germline): MGHRA, YSYEKL. V gave up 4 bases and J gave up 7 bases, with 16 bases separating them. CDR3 length: 14 amino acids. CDR3 bases: TGCGCCAGCAGCCCAACAGGGTACGGCATTGGCTACACCTTC. Amino acid sequence: CASSPTGYGIGYTF.